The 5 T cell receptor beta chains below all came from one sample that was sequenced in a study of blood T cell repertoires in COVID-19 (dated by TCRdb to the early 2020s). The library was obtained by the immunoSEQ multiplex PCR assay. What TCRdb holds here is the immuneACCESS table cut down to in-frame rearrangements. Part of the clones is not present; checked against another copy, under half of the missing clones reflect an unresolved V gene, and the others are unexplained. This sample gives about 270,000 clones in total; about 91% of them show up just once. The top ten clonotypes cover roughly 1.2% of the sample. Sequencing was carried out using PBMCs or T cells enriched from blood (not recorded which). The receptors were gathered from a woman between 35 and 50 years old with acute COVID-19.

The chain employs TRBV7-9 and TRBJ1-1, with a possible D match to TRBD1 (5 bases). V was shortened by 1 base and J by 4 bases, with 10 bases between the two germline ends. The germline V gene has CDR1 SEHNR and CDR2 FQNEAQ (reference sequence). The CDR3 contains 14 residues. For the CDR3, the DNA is TGTGCCAGCAGCTTAGGGCAGGGATCCACTGAAGCTTTCTTT. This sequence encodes CASSLGQGSTEAFF.

The CDR3 here is CASSQVMLAGEQETQYF. The CDR3 DNA sequence: TGTGCCAGCAGCCAAGTGATGCTAGCGGGGGAACAAGAGACCCAGTACTTC. V is TRBV3-1 (or the pseudogene TRBV3-2) and J is TRBJ2-5; 10 nucleotides align to TRBD2. Germline loops: CDR1 LGHDT, CDR2 YNNKEL (reference sequence). The CDR3 has 17 amino acids. V gave up 1 base and J gave up 2 bases; unmatched junction bases: 7.

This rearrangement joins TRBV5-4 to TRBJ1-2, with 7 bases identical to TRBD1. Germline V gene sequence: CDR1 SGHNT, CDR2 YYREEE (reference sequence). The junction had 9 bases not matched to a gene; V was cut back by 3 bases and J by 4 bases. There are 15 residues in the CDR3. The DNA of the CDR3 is TGTGCCAGCAGCTCGGACGGGACAGTATTCTATGGCTACACCTTC. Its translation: CASSSDGTVFYGYTF. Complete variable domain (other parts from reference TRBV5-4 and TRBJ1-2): ETGVTQSPTHLIKTRGQQVTLRCSSQSGHNTVSWYQQALGQGPQFIFQYYREEENGRGNFPPRFSGLQFPNYSSELNVNALELDDSALYLCASSSDGTVFYGYTFGSGTRLTVV.

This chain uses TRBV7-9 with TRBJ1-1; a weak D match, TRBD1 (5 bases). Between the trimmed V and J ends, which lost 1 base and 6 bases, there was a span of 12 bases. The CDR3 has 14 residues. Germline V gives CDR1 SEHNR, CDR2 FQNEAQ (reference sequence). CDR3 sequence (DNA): TGTGCCAGCAGCTTAGGAGGAGACAGCCCTGAAGCTTTCTTT. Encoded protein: CASSLGGDSPEAFF.

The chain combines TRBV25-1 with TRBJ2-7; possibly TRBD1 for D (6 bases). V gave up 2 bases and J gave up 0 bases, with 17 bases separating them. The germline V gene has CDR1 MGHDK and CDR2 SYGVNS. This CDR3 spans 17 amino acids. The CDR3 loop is CASSELSSNRASYEQYF. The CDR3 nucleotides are TGTGCCAGCAGTGAACTGAGCAGTAACAGGGCCTCCTACGAGCAGTACTTC.